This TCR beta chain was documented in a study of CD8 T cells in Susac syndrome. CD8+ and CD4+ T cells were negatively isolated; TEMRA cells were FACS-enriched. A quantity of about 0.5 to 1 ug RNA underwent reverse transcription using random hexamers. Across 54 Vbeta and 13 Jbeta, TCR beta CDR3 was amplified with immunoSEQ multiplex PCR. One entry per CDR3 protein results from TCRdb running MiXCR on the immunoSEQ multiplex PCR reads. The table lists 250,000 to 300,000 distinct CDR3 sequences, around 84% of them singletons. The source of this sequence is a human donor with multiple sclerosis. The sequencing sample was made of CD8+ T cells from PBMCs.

The CDR3 sequence is CASTDRGATDTQYF. The DNA of the CDR3 is TGTGCCAGTACCGACAGGGGGGCGACAGATACGCAGTATTTT. The chain links TRBV7-9 to TRBJ2-3; the match to TRBD1 covers 9 bases. Germline V gene sequence: CDR1 SEHNR, CDR2 FQNEAQ (reference sequence). V was clipped by 9 bases and J by 3 bases; unmatched bases: 7. The CDR3 loop spans 14 amino acids. Together with reference TRBV7-9 and TRBJ2-3, the CDR3 gives the full variable domain: DTGVSQNPRHKITKRGQNVTFRCDPISEHNRLYWYRQTLGQGPEFLTYFQNEAQLEKSRLLSDRFSAERPKGSFSTLEIQRTEQGDSAMYLCASTDRGATDTQYFGPGTRLTVL.